This T cell receptor beta chain stems from a study of breast tumors, draining lymph nodes, adjacent tissues. Study-wide findings and caveats: Findings are consistent with lymph node origin and intratumoral expansion of most tumor T cells.

Breast cancer patients provided tissue from their axillary draining lymph nodes. CDR1 and CDR2 from the germline V gene are SGHTA and FQGTGA. The CDR3 sequence is 14 residues long. V shed 5 bases and J 5 bases; nucleotides not matched to a gene: 8. This clonotype showed up many times. Its specificity is unknown. TCRdb independently ran MiXCR on the multiplex PCR reads; one entry per CDR3 protein. The table lists 120,000 to 150,000 distinct CDR3 sequences, about 31% of them singletons. The clonotype comes from a female donor with breast cancer. Some clones in this sample may be carry-over from other donors' samples. Input material: axillary lymph node tissue. The J gene is TRBJ2-5, the V gene TRBV7-3, with 7 bases fitting TRBD1. CDR3 sequence reads: CASSPRQGWETQYF. Written as DNA, the CDR3 is TGTGCCAGCAGCCCGCGACAGGGTTGGGAGACCCAGTACTTC.